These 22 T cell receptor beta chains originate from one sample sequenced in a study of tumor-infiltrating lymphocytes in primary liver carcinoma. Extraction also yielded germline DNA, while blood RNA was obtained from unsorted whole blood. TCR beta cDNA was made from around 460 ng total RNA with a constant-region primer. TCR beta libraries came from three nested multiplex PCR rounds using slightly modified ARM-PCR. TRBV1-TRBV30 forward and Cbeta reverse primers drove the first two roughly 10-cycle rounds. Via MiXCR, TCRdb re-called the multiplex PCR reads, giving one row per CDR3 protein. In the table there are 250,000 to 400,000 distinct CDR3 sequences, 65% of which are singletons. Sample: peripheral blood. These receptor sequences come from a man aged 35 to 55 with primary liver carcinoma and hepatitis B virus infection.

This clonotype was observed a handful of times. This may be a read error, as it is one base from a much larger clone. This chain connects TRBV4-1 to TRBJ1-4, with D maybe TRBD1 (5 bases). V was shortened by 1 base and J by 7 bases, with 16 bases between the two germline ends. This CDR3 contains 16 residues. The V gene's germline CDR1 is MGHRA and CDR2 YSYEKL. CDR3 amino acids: CASSQGLRGEGEKLFF. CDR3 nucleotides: TGCGCCAGCAGCCAAGGCCTCCGGGGGGAGGGTGAAAAACTGTTTTTT.

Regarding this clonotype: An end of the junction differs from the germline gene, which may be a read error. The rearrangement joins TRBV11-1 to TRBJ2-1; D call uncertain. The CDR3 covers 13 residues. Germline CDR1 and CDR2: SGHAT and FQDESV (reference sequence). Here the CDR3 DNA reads TGTGCCAGCAGCATAGGGCAATACAGTGAGCAGTTCTTC. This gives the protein CASSIGQYSEQFF.

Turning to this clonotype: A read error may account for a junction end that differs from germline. The CDR3 is CASSPQQGARDTEAFF. The CDR3 DNA reads as TGCGCCAGCAGCCCGCAACAGGGGGCCCGGGACACTGAAGCTTTCTTT. This rearrangement joins TRBV4-2 to TRBJ1-1, with 9 bases aligning to TRBD1. Germline CDR1 and CDR2: LGHNA and YNFKEQ. The CDR3 contains 16 residues.

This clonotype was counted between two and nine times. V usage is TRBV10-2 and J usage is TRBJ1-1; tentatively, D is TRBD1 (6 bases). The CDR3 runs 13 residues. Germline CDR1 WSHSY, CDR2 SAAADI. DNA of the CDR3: TGCGCTGCCGGGCAGGGGAGTGACACTGAAGCTTTCTTT. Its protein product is CAAGQGSDTEAFF.

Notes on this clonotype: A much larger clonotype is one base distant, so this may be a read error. The CDR3 coding sequence is TGTGCCAGCAGTTTAGCAGGGGGCGAAAAACTGTTTTTT. It yields the protein CASSLAGGEKLFF. V usage is TRBV12-3 or TRBV12-4 and J usage is TRBJ1-4; TRBD1 aligns across 7 bases. The CDR3 covers 13 residues. Trimming cost V 0 bases and J 8 bases; bases outside gene matches: 0.

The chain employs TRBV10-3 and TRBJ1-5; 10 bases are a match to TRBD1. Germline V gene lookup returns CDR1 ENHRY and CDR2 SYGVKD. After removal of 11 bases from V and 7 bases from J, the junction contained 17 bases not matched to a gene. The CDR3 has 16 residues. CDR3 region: CAASRGDRGGGQPQHF. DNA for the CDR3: TGTGCCGCCTCGAGGGGGGACAGGGGAGGAGGACAGCCCCAGCATTTT.

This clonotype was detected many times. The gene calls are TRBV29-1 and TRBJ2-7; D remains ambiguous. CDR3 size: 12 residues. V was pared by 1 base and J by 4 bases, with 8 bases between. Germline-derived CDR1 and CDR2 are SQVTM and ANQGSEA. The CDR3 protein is CSVEVARYEQYF. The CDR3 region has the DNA TGCAGCGTTGAAGTAGCCAGATACGAGCAGTACTTC.

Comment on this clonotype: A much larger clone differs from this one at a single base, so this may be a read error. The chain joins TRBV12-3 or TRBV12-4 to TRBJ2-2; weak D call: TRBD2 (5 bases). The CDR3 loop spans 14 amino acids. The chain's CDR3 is CASSLAGWTGKLFF. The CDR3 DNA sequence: TGTGCCAGCAGTTTAGCGGGATGGACCGGGAAGCTGTTTTTT.

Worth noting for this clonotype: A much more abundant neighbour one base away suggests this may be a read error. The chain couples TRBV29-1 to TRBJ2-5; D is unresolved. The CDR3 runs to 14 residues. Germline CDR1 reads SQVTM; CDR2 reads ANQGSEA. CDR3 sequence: CSVEGGRIQETLYF. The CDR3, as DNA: TGCAGCGTTGAGGGCGGACGGATCCAAGAGACCCTGTACTTC.

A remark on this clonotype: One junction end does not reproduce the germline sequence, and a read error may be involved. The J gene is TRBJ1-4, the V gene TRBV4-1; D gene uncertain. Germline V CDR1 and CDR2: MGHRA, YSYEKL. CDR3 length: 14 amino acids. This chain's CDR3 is CVSSHIVTNEKLFF. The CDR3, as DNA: TGCGTCAGCAGCCACATAGTAACTAATGAAAAACTGTTTTTT.

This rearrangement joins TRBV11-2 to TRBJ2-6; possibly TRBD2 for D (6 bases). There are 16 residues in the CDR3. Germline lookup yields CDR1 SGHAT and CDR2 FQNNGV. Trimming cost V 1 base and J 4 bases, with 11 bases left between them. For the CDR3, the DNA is TGTGCCAGCAGCTTAGGCGGGGTGATGGGGGCCAACGTCCTGACTTTC. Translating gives CASSLGGVMGANVLTF.

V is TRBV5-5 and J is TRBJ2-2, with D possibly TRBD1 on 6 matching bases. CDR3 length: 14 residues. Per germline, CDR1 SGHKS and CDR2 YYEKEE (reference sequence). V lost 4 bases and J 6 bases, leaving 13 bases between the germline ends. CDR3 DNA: TGTGCCAGCAGCCTGGACAGTCGGTCCGGGGAGCTGTTTTTT. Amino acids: CASSLDSRSGELFF. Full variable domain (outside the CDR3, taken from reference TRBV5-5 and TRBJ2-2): DAGVTQSPTHLIKTRGQQVTLRCSPISGHKSVSWYQQVLGQGPQFIFQYYEKEERGRGNFPDRFSARQFPNYSSELNVNALLLGDSALYLCASSLDSRSGELFFGEGSRLTVL.

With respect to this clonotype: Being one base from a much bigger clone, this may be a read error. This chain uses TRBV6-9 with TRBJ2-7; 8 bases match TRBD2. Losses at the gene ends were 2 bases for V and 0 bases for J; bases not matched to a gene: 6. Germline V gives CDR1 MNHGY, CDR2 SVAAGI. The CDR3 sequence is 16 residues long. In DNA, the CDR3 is TGTGCCAGCAGTTATGATGTCAGCGGGGGCTCCTACGAGCAGTACTTC. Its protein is CASSYDVSGGSYEQYF.

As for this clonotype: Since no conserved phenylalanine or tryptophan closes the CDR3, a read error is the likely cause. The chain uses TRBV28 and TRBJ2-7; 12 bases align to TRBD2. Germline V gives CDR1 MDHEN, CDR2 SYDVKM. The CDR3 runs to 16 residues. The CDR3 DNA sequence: TGTGCCAGTAGTTTAAGGACTAGCGGGATGTTGCGCGAGCAGTACTCC. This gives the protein CASSLRTSGMLREQYS.

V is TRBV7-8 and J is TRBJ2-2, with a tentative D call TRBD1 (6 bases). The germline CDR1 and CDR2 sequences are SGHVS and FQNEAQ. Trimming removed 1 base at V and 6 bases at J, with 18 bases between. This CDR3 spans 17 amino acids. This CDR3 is CASSLVFSRGEAGELFF. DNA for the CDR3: TGTGCCAGCAGCTTAGTGTTTTCCAGGGGAGAGGCCGGGGAGCTGTTTTTT. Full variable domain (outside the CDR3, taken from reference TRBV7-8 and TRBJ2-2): GAGVSQSPRYKVAKRGQDVALRCDPISGHVSLFWYQQALGQGPEFLTYFQNEAQLDKSGLPSDRFFAERPEGSVSTLKIQRTQQEDSAVYLCASSLVFSRGEAGELFFGEGSRLTVL.

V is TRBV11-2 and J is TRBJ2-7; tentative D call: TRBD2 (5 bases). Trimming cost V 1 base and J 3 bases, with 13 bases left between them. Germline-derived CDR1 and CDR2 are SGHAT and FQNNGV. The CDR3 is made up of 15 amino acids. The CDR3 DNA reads TGTGCCAGCAGCTTAGGGGTGGGAGATTTCTACGAGCAGTACTTC. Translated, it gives CASSLGVGDFYEQYF.

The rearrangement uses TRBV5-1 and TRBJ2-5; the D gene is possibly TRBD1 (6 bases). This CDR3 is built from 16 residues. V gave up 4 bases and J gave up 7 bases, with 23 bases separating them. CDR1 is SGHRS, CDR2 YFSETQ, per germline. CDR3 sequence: CASSLFGQRASGTQYF. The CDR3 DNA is TGCGCCAGCAGCCTATTCGGACAGAGGGCGTCGGGGACCCAGTACTTC.

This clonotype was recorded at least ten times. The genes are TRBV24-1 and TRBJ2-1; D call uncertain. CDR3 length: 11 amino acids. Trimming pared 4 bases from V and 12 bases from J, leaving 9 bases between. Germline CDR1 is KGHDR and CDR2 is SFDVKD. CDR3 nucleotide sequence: TGTGCCACCAGTGACCTATTGGTGCAGTTCTTC. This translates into CATSDLLVQFF.

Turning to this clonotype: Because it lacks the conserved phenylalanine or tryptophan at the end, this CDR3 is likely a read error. CDR3 region: CASSEPANTDTQYL. The CDR3 DNA reads as TGTGCCAGCAGCGAGCCGGCTAACACAGATACGCAGTATCTT. The genes are TRBV13 and TRBJ2-3, with D uncertain. The CDR3 spans 14 residues. Trimming took off 5 bases at V and 2 bases at J, with 11 bases between the two ends. In germline, CDR1 is PRHDT, CDR2 FYEKMQ (reference sequence).

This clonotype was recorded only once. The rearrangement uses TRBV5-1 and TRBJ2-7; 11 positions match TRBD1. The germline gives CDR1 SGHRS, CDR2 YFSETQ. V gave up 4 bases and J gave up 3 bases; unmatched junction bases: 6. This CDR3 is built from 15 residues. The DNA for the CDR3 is TGCGCCAGCAGCGCCCCCGGGACAGGGGGCTACGAGCAGTACTTC. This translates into CASSAPGTGGYEQYF.

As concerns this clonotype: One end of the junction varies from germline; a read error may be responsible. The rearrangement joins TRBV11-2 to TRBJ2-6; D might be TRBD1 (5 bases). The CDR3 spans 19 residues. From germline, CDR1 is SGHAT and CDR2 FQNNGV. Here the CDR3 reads CASRLGQGHSLSGANVLTF. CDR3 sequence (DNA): TGTGCCAGCAGATTAGGACAAGGGCATTCTCTCTCTGGGGCCAACGTCCTGACTTTC.

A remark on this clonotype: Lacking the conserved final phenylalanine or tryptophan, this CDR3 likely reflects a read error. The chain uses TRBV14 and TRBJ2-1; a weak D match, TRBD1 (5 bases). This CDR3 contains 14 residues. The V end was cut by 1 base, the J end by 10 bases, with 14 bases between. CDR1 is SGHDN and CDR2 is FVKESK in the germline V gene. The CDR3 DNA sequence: TGTGCCAGCAGCCAAGGTGGCAGGGTTGGGGAGCAGTTCTCC. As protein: CASSQGGRVGEQFS.